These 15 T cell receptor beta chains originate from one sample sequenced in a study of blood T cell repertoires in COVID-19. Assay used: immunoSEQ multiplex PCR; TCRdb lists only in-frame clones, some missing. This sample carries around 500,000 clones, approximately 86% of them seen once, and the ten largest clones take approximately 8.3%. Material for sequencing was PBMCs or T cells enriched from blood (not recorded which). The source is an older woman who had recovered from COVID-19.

CDR3 loop: CASSLSWTGGPSGNTIYF. CDR3 DNA: TGTGCCAGCAGTTTATCCTGGACAGGGGGCCCCTCTGGAAACACCATATATTTT. The J gene is TRBJ1-3, the V gene TRBV28; 11 nucleotides agree with TRBD1. V lost 1 base and J lost 0; bases outside the gene matches: 5. This CDR3 contains 18 residues. Germline CDR1 and CDR2: MDHEN and SYDVKM.

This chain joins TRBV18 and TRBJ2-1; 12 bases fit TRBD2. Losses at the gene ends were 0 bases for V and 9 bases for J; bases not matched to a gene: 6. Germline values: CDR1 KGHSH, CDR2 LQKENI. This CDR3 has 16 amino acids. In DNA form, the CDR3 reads TGTGCCAGCTCACCACCGGGACTAGCGGGCGGTGGTGAGCAGTTCTTC. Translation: CASSPPGLAGGGEQFF.

CDR3 DNA sequence: TGTGCCAGCAGCGTAGGGGACACTGGTCACTCTGGAAACACCATATATTTT. The encoded protein is CASSVGDTGHSGNTIYF. This rearrangement joins TRBV9 to TRBJ1-3; possibly TRBD1 for D (6 bases). V shed 0 bases and J shed 0 bases, with 13 bases lying between them. In germline, CDR1 is SGDLS, CDR2 YYNGEE. The CDR3 has 17 residues.

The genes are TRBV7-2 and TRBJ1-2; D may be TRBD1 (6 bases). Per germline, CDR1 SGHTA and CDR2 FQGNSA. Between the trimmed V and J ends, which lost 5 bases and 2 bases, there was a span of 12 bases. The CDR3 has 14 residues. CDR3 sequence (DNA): TGTGCCAGCAGCCCCCGACAGGAGAACTATGGCTACACCTTC. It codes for CASSPRQENYGYTF.

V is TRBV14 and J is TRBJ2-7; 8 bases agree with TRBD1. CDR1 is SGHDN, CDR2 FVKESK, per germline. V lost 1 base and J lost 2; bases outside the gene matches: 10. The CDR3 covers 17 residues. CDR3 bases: TGTGCCAGCAGCCAAGCGCTGAACAGGGGGGCGACCTACGAGCAGTACTTC. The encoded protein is CASSQALNRGATYEQYF. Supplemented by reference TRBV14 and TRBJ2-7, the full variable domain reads EAGVTQFPSHSVIEKGQTVTLRCDPISGHDNLYWYRRVMGKEIKFLLHFVKESKQDESGMPNNRFLAERTGGTYSTLKVQPAELEDSGVYFCASSQALNRGATYEQYFGPGTRLTVT.

The CDR3 reads CASSAGQVAGYTF. The CDR3 coding sequence is TGTGCCAGCAGCGCTGGACAGGTCGCTGGCTACACCTTC. The genes are TRBV7-2 and TRBJ1-2; 7 positions match TRBD1. CDR3 length equals 13 residues. J was trimmed by 7 bases and V by 5 bases; bases with no gene match: 7. CDR1 SGHTA and CDR2 FQGNSA come from the germline V gene.

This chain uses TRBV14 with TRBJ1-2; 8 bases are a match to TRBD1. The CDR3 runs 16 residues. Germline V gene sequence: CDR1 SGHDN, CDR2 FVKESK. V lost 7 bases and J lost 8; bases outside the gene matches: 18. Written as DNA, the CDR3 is TGTGCCAGCAAGCACGAGGACAGGGTAAGAGGGGAGGGCTACACCTTC. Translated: CASKHEDRVRGEGYTF. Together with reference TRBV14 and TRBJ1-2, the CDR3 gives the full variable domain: EAGVTQFPSHSVIEKGQTVTLRCDPISGHDNLYWYRRVMGKEIKFLLHFVKESKQDESGMPNNRFLAERTGGTYSTLKVQPAELEDSGVYFCASKHEDRVRGEGYTFGSGTRLTVV.

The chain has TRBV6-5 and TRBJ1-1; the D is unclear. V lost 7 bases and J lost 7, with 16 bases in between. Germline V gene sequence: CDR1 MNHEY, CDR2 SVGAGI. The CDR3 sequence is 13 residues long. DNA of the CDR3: TGTGCCAGCATCCCGACCGGGGAGGTTGAAGCTTTCTTT. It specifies CASIPTGEVEAFF.

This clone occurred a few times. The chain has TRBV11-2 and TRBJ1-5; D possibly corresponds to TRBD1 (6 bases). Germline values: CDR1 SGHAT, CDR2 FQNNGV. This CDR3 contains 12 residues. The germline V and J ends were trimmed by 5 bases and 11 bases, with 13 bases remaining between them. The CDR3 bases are TGTGCCAGCAGCCAGGGGATGGGGGCCCAGCATTTT. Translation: CASSQGMGAQHF.

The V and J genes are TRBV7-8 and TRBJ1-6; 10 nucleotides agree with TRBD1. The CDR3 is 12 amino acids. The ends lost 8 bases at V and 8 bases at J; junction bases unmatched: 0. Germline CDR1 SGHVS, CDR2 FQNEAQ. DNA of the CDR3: TGTGCCAGCGGGACAGGGGATTCACCCCTCCACTTT. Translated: CASGTGDSPLHF.

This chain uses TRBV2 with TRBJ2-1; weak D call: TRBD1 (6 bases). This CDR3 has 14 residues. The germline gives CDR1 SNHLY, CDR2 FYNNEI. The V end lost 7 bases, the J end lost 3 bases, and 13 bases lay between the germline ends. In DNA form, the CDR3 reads TGTGCCAGCAAGAGGGACATAAGCTACAATGAGCAGTTCTTC. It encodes CASKRDISYNEQFF.

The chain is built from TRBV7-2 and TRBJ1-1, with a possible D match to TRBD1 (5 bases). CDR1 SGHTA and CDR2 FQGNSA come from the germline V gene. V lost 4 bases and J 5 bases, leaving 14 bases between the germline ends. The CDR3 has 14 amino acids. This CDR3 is CASSSLGGMTEAFF. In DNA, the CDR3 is TGTGCCAGCAGCTCACTGGGGGGGATGACTGAAGCTTTCTTT.

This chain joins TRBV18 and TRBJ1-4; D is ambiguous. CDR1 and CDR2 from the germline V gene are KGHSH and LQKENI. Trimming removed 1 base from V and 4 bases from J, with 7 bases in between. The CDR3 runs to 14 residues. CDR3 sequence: CASSPRQNNEKLFF. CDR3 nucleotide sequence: TGTGCCAGCTCACCACGGCAGAATAATGAAAAACTGTTTTTT.

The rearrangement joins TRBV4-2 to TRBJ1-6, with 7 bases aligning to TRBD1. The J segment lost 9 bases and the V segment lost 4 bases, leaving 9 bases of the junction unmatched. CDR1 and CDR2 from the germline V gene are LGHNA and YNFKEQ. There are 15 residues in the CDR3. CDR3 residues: CASSLRDSLGSPLHF. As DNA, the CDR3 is TGTGCCAGCAGCCTTCGGGACAGCTTGGGTTCACCCCTCCACTTT.

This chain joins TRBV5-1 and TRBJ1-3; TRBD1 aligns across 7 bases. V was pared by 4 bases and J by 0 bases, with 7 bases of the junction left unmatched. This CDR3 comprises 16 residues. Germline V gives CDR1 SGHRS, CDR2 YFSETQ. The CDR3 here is CASSTGDTYSGNTIYF. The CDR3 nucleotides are TGCGCCAGCAGCACAGGGGACACCTACTCTGGAAACACCATATATTTT.